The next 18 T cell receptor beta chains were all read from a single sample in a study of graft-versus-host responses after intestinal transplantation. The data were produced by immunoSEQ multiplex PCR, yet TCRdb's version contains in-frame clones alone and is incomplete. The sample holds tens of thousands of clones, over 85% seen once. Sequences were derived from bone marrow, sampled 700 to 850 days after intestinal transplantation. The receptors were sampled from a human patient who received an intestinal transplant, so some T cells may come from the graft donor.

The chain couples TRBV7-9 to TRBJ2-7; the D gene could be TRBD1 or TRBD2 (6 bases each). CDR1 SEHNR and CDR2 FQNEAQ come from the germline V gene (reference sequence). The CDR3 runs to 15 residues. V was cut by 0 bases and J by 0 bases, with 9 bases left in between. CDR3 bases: TGTGCCAGCAGCTTAGCGAGGGGGGACTCCTACGAGCAGTACTTC. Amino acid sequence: CASSLARGDSYEQYF.

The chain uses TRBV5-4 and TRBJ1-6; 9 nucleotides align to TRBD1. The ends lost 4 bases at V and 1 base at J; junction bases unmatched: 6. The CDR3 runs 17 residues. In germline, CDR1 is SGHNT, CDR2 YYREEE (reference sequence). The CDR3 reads CASSTTGGASYNSPLHF. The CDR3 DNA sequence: TGTGCCAGCAGCACCACAGGGGGCGCGTCCTATAATTCACCCCTCCACTTT.

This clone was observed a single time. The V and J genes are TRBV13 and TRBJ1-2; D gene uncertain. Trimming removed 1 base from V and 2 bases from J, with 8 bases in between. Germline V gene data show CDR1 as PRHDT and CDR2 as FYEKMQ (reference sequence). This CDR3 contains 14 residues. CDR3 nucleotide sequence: TGTGCCAGCAGCTTAGTTGGGCAGAACTATGGCTACACCTTC. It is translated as CASSLVGQNYGYTF.

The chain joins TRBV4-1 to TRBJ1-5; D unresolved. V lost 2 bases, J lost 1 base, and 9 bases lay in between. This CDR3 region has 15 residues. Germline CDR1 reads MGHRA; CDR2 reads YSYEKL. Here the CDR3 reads CASSQLWGSNQPQHF. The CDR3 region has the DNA TGCGCCAGCAGCCAACTTTGGGGAAGCAATCAGCCCCAGCATTTT.

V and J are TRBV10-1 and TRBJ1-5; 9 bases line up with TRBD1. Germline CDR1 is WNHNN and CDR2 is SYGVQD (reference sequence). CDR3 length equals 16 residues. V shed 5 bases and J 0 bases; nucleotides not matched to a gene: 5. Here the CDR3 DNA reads TGCGCCAGCAGTCATACAGGGGGCATTAGCAATCAGCCCCAGCATTTT. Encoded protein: CASSHTGGISNQPQHF.

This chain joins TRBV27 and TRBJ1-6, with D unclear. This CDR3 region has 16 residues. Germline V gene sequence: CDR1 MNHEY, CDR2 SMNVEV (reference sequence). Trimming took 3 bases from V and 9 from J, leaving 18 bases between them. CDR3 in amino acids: CASSLSGTPSGSPLHF. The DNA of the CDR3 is TGTGCCAGCAGTTTGTCAGGTACCCCCTCGGGTTCACCCCTCCACTTT.

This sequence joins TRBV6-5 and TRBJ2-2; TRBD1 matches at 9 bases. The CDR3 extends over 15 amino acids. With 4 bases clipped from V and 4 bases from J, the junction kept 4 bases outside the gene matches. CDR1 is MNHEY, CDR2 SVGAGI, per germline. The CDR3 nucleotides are TGTGCCAGCAGTTTAACAGGGGGCGCCACCGGGGAGCTGTTTTTT. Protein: CASSLTGGATGELFF.

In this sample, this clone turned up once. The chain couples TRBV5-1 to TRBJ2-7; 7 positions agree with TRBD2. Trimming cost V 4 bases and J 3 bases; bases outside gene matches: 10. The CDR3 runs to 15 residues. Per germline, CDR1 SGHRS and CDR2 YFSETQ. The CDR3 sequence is CASSPTGTTIYEQYF. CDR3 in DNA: TGCGCCAGCAGCCCTACCGGGACTACAATCTACGAGCAGTACTTC.

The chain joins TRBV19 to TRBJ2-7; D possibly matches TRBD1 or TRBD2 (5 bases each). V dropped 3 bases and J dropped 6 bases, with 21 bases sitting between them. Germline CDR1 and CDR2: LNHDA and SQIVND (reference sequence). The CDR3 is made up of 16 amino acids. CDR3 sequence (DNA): TGTGCCAGTAGTATCGAACTCGGGACGACCCGGGGCGAGCAGTACTTC. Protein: CASSIELGTTRGEQYF.

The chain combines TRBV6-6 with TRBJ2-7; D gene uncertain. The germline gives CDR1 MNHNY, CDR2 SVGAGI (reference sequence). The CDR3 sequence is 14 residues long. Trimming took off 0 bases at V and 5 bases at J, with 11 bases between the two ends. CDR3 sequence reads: CASSYSDPRHEQYF. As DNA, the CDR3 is TGTGCCAGCAGTTACTCAGACCCCAGGCACGAGCAGTACTTC.

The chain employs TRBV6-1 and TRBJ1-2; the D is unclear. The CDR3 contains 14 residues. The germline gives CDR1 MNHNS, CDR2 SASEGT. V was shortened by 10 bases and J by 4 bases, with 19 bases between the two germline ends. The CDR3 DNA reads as TGTGCCACCATAGTCACTCAGGTTGCCTATGGCTACACCTTC. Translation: CATIVTQVAYGYTF.

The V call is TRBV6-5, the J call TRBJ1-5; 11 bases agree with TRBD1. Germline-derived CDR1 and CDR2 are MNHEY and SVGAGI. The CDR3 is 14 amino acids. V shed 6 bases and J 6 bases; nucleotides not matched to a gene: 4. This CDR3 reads CASRGQGDSQPQHF. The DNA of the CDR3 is TGTGCCAGCAGGGGACAGGGGGACAGTCAGCCCCAGCATTTT.

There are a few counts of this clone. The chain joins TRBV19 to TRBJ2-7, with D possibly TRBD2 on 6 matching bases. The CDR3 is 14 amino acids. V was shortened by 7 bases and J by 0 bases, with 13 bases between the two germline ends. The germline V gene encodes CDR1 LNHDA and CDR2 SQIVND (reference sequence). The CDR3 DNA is TGTGCCAGTACCCCGGAGGGCAGCTCCTACGAGCAGTACTTC. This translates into CASTPEGSSYEQYF.

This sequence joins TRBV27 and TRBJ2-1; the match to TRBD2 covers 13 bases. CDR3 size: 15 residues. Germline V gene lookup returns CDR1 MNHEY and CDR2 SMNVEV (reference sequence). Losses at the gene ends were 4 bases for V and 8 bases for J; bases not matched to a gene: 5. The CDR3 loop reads CASSSGTSGIDEQFF. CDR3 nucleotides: TGTGCCAGCAGTTCCGGGACTAGCGGGATTGATGAGCAGTTCTTC.

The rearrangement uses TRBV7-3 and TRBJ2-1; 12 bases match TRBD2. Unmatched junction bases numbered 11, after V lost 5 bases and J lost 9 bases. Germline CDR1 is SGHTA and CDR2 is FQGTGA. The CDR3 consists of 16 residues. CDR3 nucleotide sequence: TGTGCCAGCAGCCCAGACGGACTAGCGGGGTTTCCTGAGCAGTTCTTC. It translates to CASSPDGLAGFPEQFF.

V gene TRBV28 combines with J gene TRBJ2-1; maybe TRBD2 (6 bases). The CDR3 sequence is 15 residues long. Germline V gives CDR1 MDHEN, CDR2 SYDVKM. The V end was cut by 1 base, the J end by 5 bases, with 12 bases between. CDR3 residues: CASSLFGRSNNEQFF. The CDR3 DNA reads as TGTGCCAGCAGTTTATTTGGGAGGAGCAACAATGAGCAGTTCTTC.

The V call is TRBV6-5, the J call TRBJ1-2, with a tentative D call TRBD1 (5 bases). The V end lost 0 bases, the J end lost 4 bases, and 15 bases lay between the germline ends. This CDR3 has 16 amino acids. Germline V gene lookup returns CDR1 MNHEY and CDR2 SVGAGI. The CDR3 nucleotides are TGTGCCAGCAGTTACTCGAAAGGGGCTTATCGCTATGGCTACACCTTC. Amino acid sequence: CASSYSKGAYRYGYTF.

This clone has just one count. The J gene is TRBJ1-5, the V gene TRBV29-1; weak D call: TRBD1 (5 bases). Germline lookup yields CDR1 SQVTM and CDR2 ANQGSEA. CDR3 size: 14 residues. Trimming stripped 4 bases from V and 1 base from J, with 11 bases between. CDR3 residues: CSVVFSGSNQPQHF. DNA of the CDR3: TGCAGCGTTGTCTTTTCAGGGAGCAATCAGCCCCAGCATTTT.